Following are 28 T cell receptor beta chains from one sample sequenced in a study of cytomegalovirus exposure and HLA in healthy donors (dated by TCRdb to 2016 to 2017). Library method: the immunoSEQ multiplex PCR assay. For the multiplex PCR, a mixture combining 60 forward primers for TCR Vbeta segments and 13 reverse primers for TCR Jbeta segments was used. This is the immuneACCESS table as TCRdb keeps it, with only in-frame sequences that have V and J called. A part of the clones is gone; compared with another copy, unresolved V genes explain less than half, and the rest is unexplained. A total of approximately 93,000 clones appear in this sample, 60% to 80% of them only once. The top ten hold over 3% of the sample. Sequencing was done on a sample of PBMCs. The receptors here all came from a middle-aged woman in good health and CMV-seronegative.

Regarding this clone: At one of its ends the junction is not consistent with the germline gene, which may arise from a read error. This chain connects TRBV13 to TRBJ1-5; no reliable D call. The CDR3 runs 13 residues. The germline V gene has CDR1 PRHDT and CDR2 FYEKMQ (reference sequence). The CDR3 bases are TGTGCCAGCAGCTTGGGTAGCAATCAGCCCCAGAATTTT. Its protein is CASSLGSNQPQNF.

This chain uses TRBV5-4 with TRBJ2-7; 10 positions agree with TRBD2. V dropped 4 bases and J dropped 4; count of bases not matched to a gene: 2. Germline lookup yields CDR1 SGHNT and CDR2 YYREEE (reference sequence). The CDR3 runs 13 residues. The CDR3 region has the DNA TGTGCCAGCAGCGCGGGACTAGCGTACGAGCAGTACTTC. Residues: CASSAGLAYEQYF.

This clone has a handful of counts. The CDR3 region has the DNA TGTGCCAGCAGTGGTGCCGGCTCCTATAATTCACCCCTCCACTTT. Translated: CASSGAGSYNSPLHF. J is TRBJ1-6 and V is TRBV6-5; D gene uncertain. The germline gives CDR1 MNHEY, CDR2 SVGAGI. The CDR3 totals 15 residues. V lost 5 bases and J 0 bases, leaving 8 bases between the germline ends.

This chain joins TRBV6-5 and TRBJ2-7, with D perhaps TRBD2 (7 bases). Germline CDR1 is MNHEY and CDR2 is SVGAGI. V shed 10 bases and J shed 0 bases, with 13 bases lying between them. This CDR3 comprises 13 residues. CDR3 sequence: CAIGRGHSYEQYF. The CDR3 DNA follows: TGTGCCATCGGGCGGGGGCACTCCTACGAGCAGTACTTC.

The chain recombines TRBV5-6 with TRBJ1-2, with D uncertain. This CDR3 is built from 15 residues. Deletions cut 7 bases from V and 6 bases from J, with 22 bases between. From germline, CDR1 is SGHDT and CDR2 YYEEEE. CDR3 nucleotide sequence: TGTGCCAGCGGATCCTCGGATCTCCTAGTCGATGGCTACACCTTC. Translated: CASGSSDLLVDGYTF.

On this clone: Germline and junction disagree at one end, which may indicate a read error. The chain is built from TRBV7-2 and TRBJ1-5; 7 nucleotides agree with TRBD1. There are 16 residues in the CDR3. CDR1 and CDR2 (germline): SGHTA, FQGNSA. The CDR3: CASSSRGTAGNQPQNF. CDR3 coding DNA: TGTGCCAGCAGCTCCCGGGGGACAGCCGGCAATCAGCCCCAGAATTTT.

Concerning this clone itself: At one end, the junction sequence differs from germline, possibly due to a read error. V gene TRBV7-9 combines with J gene TRBJ1-2; TRBD1 might be the D (6 bases). The CDR3 totals 12 residues. Per germline, CDR1 SEHNR and CDR2 FQNEAQ (reference sequence). CDR3 in amino acids: CSSSSDSYGYTF. CDR3 bases: TGTTCCAGCAGCTCGGACAGCTATGGCTACACCTTC. Based on the CDR3 plus reference TRBV7-9 and TRBJ1-2, the full variable domain is DTGVSQNPRHKITKRGQNVTFRCDPISEHNRLYWYRQTLGQGPEFLTYFQNEAQLEKSRLLSDRFSAERPKGSFSTLEIQRTEQGDSAMYLCSSSSDSYGYTFGSGTRLTVV.

This chain connects TRBV19 to TRBJ1-5; D ambiguous. Trimming took off 6 bases at V and 0 bases at J, with 15 bases between the two ends. There are 16 residues in the CDR3. Germline loops: CDR1 LNHDA, CDR2 SQIVND (reference sequence). CDR3 amino acids: CASSPTVANSNQPQHF. The CDR3 DNA reads as TGTGCCAGTAGCCCAACCGTGGCAAATAGCAATCAGCCCCAGCATTTT.

The chain links TRBV5-6 to TRBJ1-1; TRBD1 matches at 7 bases. The CDR3 length is 15 residues. V lost 4 bases to trimming and J lost 3 bases; unmatched junction nucleotides: 9. CDR1 is SGHDT and CDR2 is YYEEEE in the germline V gene. CDR3 DNA sequence: TGTGCCAGCAGCGGAGACAGGGATATGTACACTGAAGCTTTCTTT. It codes for CASSGDRDMYTEAFF.

V is TRBV29-1 and J is TRBJ2-3, with D perhaps TRBD1 (6 bases). The CDR3 is 14 amino acids. CDR1 and CDR2 (germline): SQVTM, ANQGSEA. Trimming pared 7 bases from V and 10 bases from J, leaving 24 bases between. CDR3 sequence: CSGTRGHPFKAQYF. The CDR3 nucleotides read TGCAGCGGGACCAGGGGCCACCCCTTCAAGGCGCAGTATTTT.

The V gene is TRBV5-1, the J gene TRBJ2-2, with 7 bases aligning to TRBD1. J was trimmed by 4 bases and V by 5 bases; bases with no gene match: 11. Germline V gene sequence: CDR1 SGHRS, CDR2 YFSETQ. CDR3 length: 16 amino acids. DNA of the CDR3: TGCGCCAGCAGATGGAACTCAGGACAGGCCACCGGGGAGCTGTTTTTT. Its protein product is CASRWNSGQATGELFF.

This chain joins TRBV29-1 and TRBJ1-2; no clear D gene. Germline-derived CDR1 and CDR2 are SQVTM and ANQGSEA. Trimming pared 6 bases from V and 5 bases from J, leaving 13 bases between. The CDR3 is 12 residues long. In DNA form, the CDR3 reads TGCAGCGTCGCGACAATTGGGTATGGCTACACCTTC. Its translation: CSVATIGYGYTF.

The rearrangement joins TRBV6-4 to TRBJ2-1, with TRBD1 matching 8 bases. Trimming removed 3 bases from V and 3 bases from J; junction bases left unmatched: 4. The germline CDR1 and CDR2 sequences are MRHNA and SNTAGT. The CDR3 covers 15 residues. The CDR3 sequence: CASSDQGANYNEQFF. Written as DNA, the CDR3 is TGTGCCAGCAGTGATCAGGGGGCGAACTACAATGAGCAGTTCTTC.

This clone was found once. V gene TRBV28 combines with J gene TRBJ1-2; TRBD1 matches 11 bases. V was pared by 2 bases and J by 6 bases, with 2 bases of the junction left unmatched. Germline V gene sequence: CDR1 MDHEN, CDR2 SYDVKM. This CDR3 has 14 residues. In nucleotides, the CDR3 is TGTGCCAGCAGTTTACGGGGACAGGGGGATGGCTACACCTTC. Its translation is CASSLRGQGDGYTF.

This clone was picked up a small number of times. Relative to the germline gene, one junction end is altered; a read error may explain this. V and J are TRBV27 and TRBJ1-2, with TRBD1 identical over 8 bases. The length of the CDR3 is 15 residues. From germline, CDR1 is MNHEY and CDR2 SMNVEV (reference sequence). In DNA, the CDR3 is TGTGCCAGCAGCCAGGACAGGGCCATCTTCTATGGCTACCCCTTC. Translating it yields CASSQDRAIFYGYPF.

A remark on this clone: At one end the junction does not follow the germline gene, possibly because of a read error. J is TRBJ1-6 and V is TRBV9; TRBD1 agrees at 9 bases. The CDR3 has 16 amino acids. Looked up from germline, CDR1 is SGDLS and CDR2 is YYNGEE. The CDR3 bases are TGTGCCAGCAGCGTAGACCCGGGACAGGGCACCTCACCCCTCAACTTT. Translating gives CASSVDPGQGTSPLNF.

The chain employs TRBV27 and TRBJ2-7; TRBD2 is a possible D gene (6 bases). With 2 bases removed from V and 2 bases from J, the gap between germline ends came to 10 bases. The CDR3 has 14 residues. CDR1 is MNHEY and CDR2 is SMNVEV in the germline V gene (reference sequence). The CDR3 DNA reads TGTGCCAGCAGTTTAGGGCTAGCGACCTACGAGCAGTACTTC. This gives the protein CASSLGLATYEQYF.

The chain couples TRBV5-4 to TRBJ2-3; 8 bases align to TRBD2. The CDR3 length is 12 residues. The V and J ends lost 5 bases and 5 bases, in that order; junction bases with no gene match: 1. Germline loops: CDR1 SGHNT, CDR2 YYREEE (reference sequence). The CDR3 nucleotides read TGTGCCAGCAGGGCGGGGGGAGATACGCAGTATTTT. Translation: CASRAGGDTQYF.

The gene calls are TRBV28 and TRBJ1-2; the D gene is possibly TRBD1 (6 bases). Germline assignment: CDR1 MDHEN and CDR2 SYDVKM. Trimming removed 10 bases at V and 8 bases at J, with 14 bases between. This CDR3 contains 11 residues. For the CDR3, the DNA is TGTGCCACTAGGGGAGGGGGGGGCTACACCTTC. Translation: CATRGGGGYTF.

This clone appeared once. J is TRBJ1-2 and V is TRBV28, with a possible D match to TRBD1 (5 bases). Germline V gene lookup returns CDR1 MDHEN and CDR2 SYDVKM. Trimming cost V 3 bases and J 7 bases, with 15 bases left between them. This CDR3 comprises 14 residues. This chain's CDR3 is CASSFQSGGLGYTF. The CDR3 nucleotides are TGTGCCAGCAGTTTTCAGTCCGGGGGACTTGGCTACACCTTC.

This clone has more than one count but fewer than ten. This chain uses TRBV4-1 with TRBJ1-3; 8 bases are shared with TRBD1. CDR1 MGHRA and CDR2 YSYEKL come from the germline V gene. This CDR3 has 17 residues. Losses at the gene ends were 2 bases for V and 0 bases for J; bases not matched to a gene: 6. This chain's CDR3 is CASSQRGQGLSGNTIYF. DNA for the CDR3: TGCGCCAGCAGCCAAAGAGGACAGGGCCTCTCTGGAAACACCATATATTTT.

The chain uses TRBV4-1 and TRBJ2-7; D may be TRBD2 (6 bases). CDR1 is MGHRA and CDR2 is YSYEKL in the germline V gene. CDR3 length equals 16 residues. Trimming took off 1 base at V and 0 bases at J, with 13 bases between the two ends. As DNA, the CDR3 is TGCGCCAGCAGCCAAGGGATCGGGGGAAGCTCCTACGAGCAGTACTTC. It translates to CASSQGIGGSSYEQYF.

Regarding this clone: The junction differs from germline at one of its ends, possibly a read error. The chain couples TRBV5-1 to TRBJ1-2; 7 bases are shared with TRBD1. The CDR3 spans 16 residues. Germline V lookup: CDR1 SGHRS, CDR2 YFSETQ. Written as DNA, the CDR3 is TGCGCCAGCAGCTTGGGGGCCGGGACAGAAACCTATGGCTACCCCTTC. Protein: CASSLGAGTETYGYPF.

This chain connects TRBV4-3 to TRBJ2-5, with D tentatively TRBD2 (5 bases). V gave up 5 bases and J gave up 1 base, with 20 bases separating them. Germline lookup yields CDR1 LGHNA and CDR2 YSLEER. The CDR3 sequence is 17 residues long. The CDR3 DNA follows: TGCGCCAGCAGCGACGGGTCCGGCCTACTAGTCCAAGAGACCCAGTACTTC. Translation gives CASSDGSGLLVQETQYF.

The chain combines TRBV11-3 with TRBJ1-1; weak D call: TRBD1 (5 bases). The V end was cut by 4 bases, the J end by 8 bases, with 17 bases between. The CDR3 is made up of 14 amino acids. Germline V gene lookup returns CDR1 SGHNT and CDR2 YENEEA. CDR3 residues: CASSSTGTAIEAFF. CDR3 nucleotides: TGTGCCAGCAGCTCAACCGGGACTGCTATAGAAGCTTTCTTT.

The chain joins TRBV9 to TRBJ2-3; a possible D gene is TRBD2 (6 bases). The CDR3 runs to 16 residues. Germline values: CDR1 SGDLS, CDR2 YYNGEE. The V and J ends lost 0 bases and 0 bases respectively, with 11 bases between them. The CDR3 spells CASSVVGGPSTDTQYF. The CDR3 nucleotides read TGTGCCAGCAGCGTAGTAGGAGGGCCGAGCACAGATACGCAGTATTTT.

The sample holds a few counts of this clone. V gene TRBV6-6 combines with J gene TRBJ2-7; D is ambiguous. The germline V gene encodes CDR1 MNHNY and CDR2 SVGAGI (reference sequence). The V end lost 6 bases, the J end lost 4 bases, and 7 bases lay between the germline ends. There are 11 residues in the CDR3. The chain's CDR3 is CASSPLYEQYF. DNA of the CDR3: TGTGCCAGCAGCCCCCTTTACGAGCAGTACTTC.

V and J are TRBV30 and TRBJ1-2; D perhaps matches TRBD1 (5 bases). V was cut by 0 bases and J by 8 bases, with 19 bases left in between. Germline V gene data show CDR1 as GTSNPN and CDR2 as SVGIG (reference sequence). The CDR3 is 15 amino acids. The CDR3 DNA reads TGTGCCTGGAGTGTACTTAGGGGAGGGGCAGAAGGCTACACCTTC. Protein sequence: CAWSVLRGGAEGYTF. Supplemented by reference TRBV30 and TRBJ1-2, the full variable domain reads SQTIHQWPATLVQPVGSPLSLECTVEGTSNPNLYWYRQAAGRGLQLLFYSVGIGQISSEVPQNLSASRPQDRQFILSSKKLLLSDSGFYLCAWSVLRGGAEGYTFGSGTRLTVV.